There are a few counts of the clone carrying this T cell receptor (beta chain). The antigen is undetermined. One entry per CDR3 protein results from TCRdb running MiXCR on the 5' RACE reads. The sample shows about 90,000 distinct CDR3 sequences, about 9% of them seen only once. The data stem from a study of CD8 T cells in ankylosing spondylitis. Whole-study results and caveats: A TCR beta motif made of roughly eight highly homologous variants seemed typical of ankylosing spondylitis blood.

J gave up 7 bases and V 2 bases, and 4 bases lay outside the gene matches. Germline assignment: CDR1 MGHRA and CDR2 YSYEKL. The CDR3 extends over 15 amino acids. This TCR came from a male donor with ankylosing spondylitis. The sample consisted of blood, either unsorted or a sorted T cell fraction (not recorded which). The chain is built from TRBV4-1 and TRBJ2-1; TRBD2 matches at 11 bases. The CDR3 sequence: CASSQKASGRNEQFF. CDR3 DNA sequence: TGCGCCAGCAGCCAAAAGGCTAGCGGGAGGAATGAGCAGTTCTTC.